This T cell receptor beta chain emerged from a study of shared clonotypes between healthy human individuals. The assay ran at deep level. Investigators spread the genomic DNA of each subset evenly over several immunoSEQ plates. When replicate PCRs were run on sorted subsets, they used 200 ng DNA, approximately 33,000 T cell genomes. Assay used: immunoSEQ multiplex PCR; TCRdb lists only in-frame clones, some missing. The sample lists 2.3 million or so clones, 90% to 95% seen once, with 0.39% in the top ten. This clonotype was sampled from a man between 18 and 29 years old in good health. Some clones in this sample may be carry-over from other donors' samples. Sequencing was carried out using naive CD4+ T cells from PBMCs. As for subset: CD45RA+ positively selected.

CDR3 region: CAISDPTLAEAFF. In DNA form, the CDR3 reads TGTGCCATCAGTGACCCCACCTTGGCTGAAGCTTTCTTT. The V gene is TRBV10-3, the J gene TRBJ1-1; D is ambiguous. Germline V gene data show CDR1 as ENHRY and CDR2 as SYGVKD. Trimming shortened V by 3 bases and J by 6 bases, and 11 bases separated the two germline ends. The length of the CDR3 is 13 residues.